This T cell receptor beta chain derives from a study of CD8 T cell repertoires and HIV-1 epitope variants. Study-level background: The baseline condition was 1M T cells left uncultured.

As for this clone: Antigen unknown.

Profiling relied on immunoSEQ multiplex PCR, and the TCRdb table lists in-frame clones only, not all of them. Among approximately 5,000 clones, roughly 69% were seen once, and the ten largest hold 40%. This CDR3 spans 16 amino acids. V shed 0 bases and J shed 8 bases, with 17 bases lying between them. The germline gives CDR1 MGHRA, CDR2 YSYEKL. The TCR sequence derives from a male donor with HIV. The sequenced sample was cultured CD8+ T cells derived from PBMCs. V usage is TRBV4-1 and J usage is TRBJ2-1, with D unresolved. The CDR3 protein is CASSQEPGLKVDEQFF. Written as DNA, the CDR3 is TGCGCCAGCAGCCAAGAACCAGGCCTTAAGGTGGATGAGCAGTTCTTC.